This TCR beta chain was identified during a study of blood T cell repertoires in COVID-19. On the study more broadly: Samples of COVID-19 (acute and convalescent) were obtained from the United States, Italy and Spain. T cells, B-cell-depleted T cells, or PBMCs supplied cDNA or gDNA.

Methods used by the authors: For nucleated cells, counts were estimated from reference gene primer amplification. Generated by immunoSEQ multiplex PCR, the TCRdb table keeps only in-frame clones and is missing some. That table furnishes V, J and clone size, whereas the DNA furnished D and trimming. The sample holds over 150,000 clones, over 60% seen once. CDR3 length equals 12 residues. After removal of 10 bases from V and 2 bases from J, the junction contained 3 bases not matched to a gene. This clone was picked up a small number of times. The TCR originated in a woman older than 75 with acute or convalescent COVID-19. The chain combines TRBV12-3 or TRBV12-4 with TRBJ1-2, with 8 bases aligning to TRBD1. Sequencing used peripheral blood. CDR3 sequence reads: CATDRGNYGYTF. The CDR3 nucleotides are TGTGCCACAGACAGGGGAAACTATGGCTACACCTTC.